The sequence of this T cell receptor beta chain was determined in a study of immune evolution from preneoplasia to lung adenocarcinoma. Study observations and caveats: Normal lung had highest clonality; later lesions appeared denser, more diverse. T cell clonality was higher in KRAS-mutant than EGFR-mutant or wild-type nodules. Normal lung had the highest top T cell clone frequencies.

The CDR3 is made up of 16 amino acids. V lost 0 bases, J lost 1 base, and 4 bases stayed unmatched. CDR1 and CDR2 (germline): SEHNR, FQNEAQ (reference sequence). Concerning this clone itself: As yet, its antigen is unknown.

Generated by immunoSEQ multiplex PCR, the TCRdb table keeps only in-frame clones and is missing some. Seen here are under 8,500 clones, approximately 79% observed once, and the top ten hold roughly 5.7%. V usage is TRBV7-9 and J usage is TRBJ2-7; 9 bases are a match to TRBD1. Sequenced sample: FFPE minimally invasive lung adenocarcinoma tissue. This clonotype was obtained from a person aged 50-70 years with lung adenocarcinoma. CDR3 protein: CASSLASGTGSYEQYF. In nucleotides, the CDR3 is TGTGCCAGCAGCTTAGCCAGCGGGACAGGGTCCTACGAGCAGTACTTC.